This TCR beta chain derives from a study of beta chain features in type 1 diabetes. Notes on the study in general: TCRB CDR3s from Type 1 diabetes patients were moderately but significantly shorter in all four CD4+ subsets.

This clone was picked up a small number of times. Its antigen remains unidentified. V shed 1 base and J 7 bases; nucleotides not matched to a gene: 1. CDR1 and CDR2 from the germline V gene are GTSNPN and SVGIG (reference sequence). This CDR3 contains 13 residues. Only one heparinised blood draw was taken per donor, and its volume averaged approximately 120 mL. A CD45RO/CCR7/CD25/CD127/CD95/CD27 panel sorted naive, central memory, regulatory and stem cell-like memory CD4+ cells. Sequencing targeted expressed TCRB transcripts, as all isolated RNA had been reverse transcribed. Sequencing was performed with immunoSEQ multiplex PCR; in TCRdb, only in-frame clones are kept and a portion is missing. This table holds some 270,000 clones, about a tenth found once.

This clonotype was sampled from a man aged 25-40 years with type 1 diabetes. The chain uses TRBV30 and TRBJ1-5, with 10 bases lining up with TRBD1. The specimen was naive CD4+ T cells from blood. CDR3 region: CAWSGQGAQPQHF. CDR3 sequence (DNA): TGTGCCTGGAGTGGACAGGGGGCCCAGCCCCAGCATTTT.